This section outlines one TCR beta chain sequence together with its context. Its binding antigen is unknown. Base-call qualities are not available, and no considerably larger clone is one nucleotide away. The sample's time point, from its label and the paper: 2014-2015 season, pre-vaccination. TCRB sequencing was used to follow sorted CD4 subsets from the blood of adults before and after they were given the seasonal inactivated influenza vaccine (Fluvarix). To be eligible, subjects had to be community-dwelling and could not have received an influenza vaccine during the previous 6 months. Subjects were excluded for influenza vaccine contraindications, substance abuse, HIV/AIDS, active malignancy, immunomodulatory medication, or active illness such as respiratory infection. At each time point, about 35 to 100 mL of blood was collected. Circulating Tfh were defined as non-naive CD4+CXCR5+PD-1+ cells, and these cells were sorted into ICOS+CD38+ and ICOS-CD38- fractions. Ficoll-Paque PLUS or SepMate separation was used to isolate PBMC. Cell subsets were sorted from PBMC on a BD FACS Aria before DNA extraction.

The protocol used for the library was the immunoSEQ multiplex PCR assay. Adaptive Biotechnologies handled the TCRB amplification, library preparation, sequencing and preliminary bioinformatics at Survey level resolution. TCRB sequencing used multiplex PCR amplification of genomic DNA from sorted cTfh populations. In the original analysis: In R, clonality was calculated as 1 minus the normalized Shannon entropy, and the Gini index was computed using the R package ineq. To get the overlap score, the summed counts of shared sequences were divided by the total counts of all sequences in both of the compared samples. Significance of shared clonotypes was assessed by Fisher's exact test, with a theoretical repertoire of 10^7 TCRB sequences assumed. TCRdb mirrors the immuneACCESS table, restricted to in-frame sequences. Some clones are absent from its copies; in checked studies, under half trace to an unresolved V gene, and the reason for the others is unknown. The V and J calls and the clone size are those of that table, but D and trimming were determined from the DNA. The sample records about 2,700 clones, more than 65% of which are singletons. 1.5% of the sample belongs to the ten largest clones.

These data belong to a study of follicular helper T cells after annual influenza vaccination (dated by TCRdb to the late 2010s). Regarding the complete study: Blood was collected on days 0, 7 and 28 after each seasonal influenza vaccination. Samples from 2013-2014 were cryopreserved, whereas samples from about 2015 were processed immediately after collection. One week after vaccination, a second recruited cohort of about eleven subjects (Table S1) displayed a similar ICOS+CD38+ cTfh response. To study recall of cTfh clones, some subjects were followed through successive annual vaccinations in the 2013-2014, 2014-2015 and 2015-2016 seasons. Multi-year samples were available for six subjects, with four spanning two vaccination seasons and two spanning three seasons.

V loses 5 bases at its end and J loses 2 bases; junction bases beyond the gene matches: 4. CDR1 and CDR2 are drawn from the germline V gene: SNHLY, FYNNEI. The CDR3 starts with the cysteine, ends with the phenylalanine, and has 15 residues. The entry retains the CDR3 DNA only, 45 bases that are in frame from base 1. Broad study findings and their caveats: Only roughly 9-20% of analyzed cells yielded productive TCRB sequences, so sampling of rare clonotypes was not possible. Successive annual vaccinations recalled a recurring oligoclonal ICOS+CD38+ cTfh response that included tetramer and AIM influenza-specific clonotypes. ICOS+CD38+ cTfh clonality correlated with the frequency of that population, and its change correlated with the change in circulating plasmablast frequency. Day 7 ICOS+CD38+ clones were most often found later in ICOS-CD38- cTfh, suggesting that subset may serve as a memory reservoir.

The V and J segments used are TRBV2 and TRBJ2-1; TRBD1 agrees with 9 junctional bases. Sequences were derived from CXCR5+ CD38- circulating T follicular helper cells from blood, sampled on the day of influenza vaccination. The meaning of the sample's cell subset or site label: circulating Tfh, non-naive CD4+CXCR5+PD-1+ (ICOS+CD38+ or ICOS-CD38-). This TCR derives from an adult who received the influenza vaccine. CDR3 reads: CASSSDRGAYNEQFF. Read as DNA, the sequence is TGTGCCAGCAGTAGTGACAGGGGGGCCTACAATGAGCAGTTCTTC.